This T cell receptor (beta chain) was documented in a study of cytomegalovirus exposure and HLA in healthy donors. Study at large: Drawn from HLA-typed donors, some 80 million unique TCRs were held in an early data release.

This PCR relied on a set of 60 Vbeta primers and 13 Jbeta primers. Generated by immunoSEQ multiplex PCR, the TCRdb table keeps only in-frame clones and is missing some. This table has about 93,000 clones, under 85% appearing once. Notes on the study in general: An apparent linkage of common viral pathogens to several of the most significant clusters emerged in a later analysis.

As to this clone: What it binds is not known.

The TCR was taken from a boy younger than 18 in good health and CMV-seronegative. The sequenced material came from PBMCs.

CDR3 residues: CASSGRDRGLEEQYF. The DNA of the CDR3 is TGTGCCAGCAGCGGCCGGGACAGGGGGCTGGAAGAGCAGTACTTC. The chain links TRBV9 to TRBJ2-7; TRBD1 agrees at 12 bases. There are 15 residues in the CDR3. V was clipped by 3 bases and J by 7 bases; unmatched bases: 8. CDR1 SGDLS and CDR2 YYNGEE come from the germline V gene.